These 15 T cell receptor beta chains share one sample of origin, sequenced in a study of blood T cell repertoires in COVID-19. Libraries were prepared by immunoSEQ multiplex PCR; TCRdb keeps only in-frame clonotypes and omits some of them. Of more than 100,000 clones detected, 78% appear once; the ten largest clones hold roughly 2%. Sequencing was carried out using peripheral blood. The source is a man between 65 and 85 years old with acute or convalescent COVID-19.

The gene calls are TRBV10-3 and TRBJ1-6; the match to TRBD1 covers 11 bases. Trimming took 1 base from V and 8 from J; bases not matched to a gene: 1. CDR3 size: 15 residues. Germline V gene data show CDR1 as ENHRY and CDR2 as SYGVKD. The CDR3 DNA is TGTGCCATCAGTGAGTTGGACAGGGGGCATTCACCCCTCCACTTT. It yields the protein CAISELDRGHSPLHF.

In its sample, this clone was seen a few times. The J gene is TRBJ2-7, the V gene TRBV10-1, with D possibly TRBD1 on 6 matching bases. The CDR3 extends over 14 amino acids. Trimming removed 4 bases from V and 2 bases from J, with 12 bases in between. The germline V gene encodes CDR1 WNHNN and CDR2 SYGVQD (reference sequence). CDR3 DNA sequence: TGCGCCAGCAGTGCCGACAGGCGCGCCTACGAGCAGTACTTC. It yields the protein CASSADRRAYEQYF.

The chain uses TRBV4-1 and TRBJ1-2; weak D call: TRBD1 (6 bases). Per the germline V gene, CDR1 is MGHRA and CDR2 is YSYEKL. The CDR3 covers 15 residues. The germline V and J ends were trimmed by 1 base and 8 bases, with 17 bases remaining between them. CDR3 DNA sequence: TGCGCCAGCAGCCAAGGGGCGTCAGGGGTAGGCGGCTACACCTTC. Its protein product is CASSQGASGVGGYTF.

This chain links TRBV6-1 with TRBJ1-1, with D unclear. The CDR3 length is 14 residues. Germline lookup yields CDR1 MNHNS and CDR2 SASEGT. Deletions cut 2 bases from V and 1 base from J, with 8 bases between. The CDR3 protein is CASSENGQNTEAFF. As DNA, the CDR3 is TGTGCCAGCAGTGAAAATGGGCAGAACACTGAAGCTTTCTTT.

This sequence joins TRBV5-1 and TRBJ1-4; TRBD1 might be the D (6 bases). Trimming took off 4 bases at V and 4 bases at J, with 11 bases between the two ends. CDR1 and CDR2 from the germline V gene are SGHRS and YFSETQ. The CDR3 runs to 14 residues. The CDR3 coding sequence is TGCGCCAGCAGCCTGGACAGCTATAATGAAAAACTGTTTTTT. This encodes CASSLDSYNEKLFF.

V gene TRBV19 combines with J gene TRBJ2-1; a possible D gene is TRBD1 (5 bases). Germline loops: CDR1 LNHDA, CDR2 SQIVND (reference sequence). Trimming removed 11 bases from V and 6 bases from J, with 14 bases in between. This CDR3 is built from 12 residues. Written as DNA, the CDR3 is TGTGCCGTGGGGCCGTGGGCCAATGAGCAGTTCTTC. Translation: CAVGPWANEQFF.

The chain combines TRBV4-3 with TRBJ1-1; D is possibly TRBD1 (5 bases). V was shortened by 0 bases and J by 7 bases, with 12 bases between the two germline ends. The CDR3 has 14 amino acids. Germline-derived CDR1 and CDR2 are LGHNA and YSLEER. Here the CDR3 DNA reads TGCGCCAGCAGCCAAGATCAGGGCCTCGGTGAAGCTTTCTTT. It specifies CASSQDQGLGEAFF.

The gene calls are TRBV7-3 and TRBJ2-3; TRBD2 matches 10 bases. CDR3 length: 15 amino acids. J gave up 2 bases and V 4 bases, and 3 bases lay outside the gene matches. Germline CDR1 is SGHTA and CDR2 is FQGTGA. CDR3: CASSYLAGATDTQYF. CDR3 sequence (DNA): TGTGCCAGCAGCTACCTAGCGGGGGCCACAGATACGCAGTATTTT. Complete variable domain (other parts from reference TRBV7-3 and TRBJ2-3): GAGVSQTPSNKVTEKGKYVELRCDPISGHTALYWYRQSLGQGPEFLIYFQGTGAADDSGLPNDRFFAVRPEGSVSTLKIQRTERGDSAVYLCASSYLAGATDTQYFGPGTRLTVL.

This clone was picked up one time. The chain carries TRBV18 and TRBJ2-1, with D maybe TRBD1 (6 bases). The CDR3 sequence is 16 residues long. Trimming stripped 3 bases from V and 0 bases from J, with 12 bases between. CDR1 is KGHSH, CDR2 LQKENI, per germline. Written as DNA, the CDR3 is TGTGCCAGCTCACCTCGGGACAAGAGCTCCTACAATGAGCAGTTCTTC. Amino acid sequence: CASSPRDKSSYNEQFF.

This sequence joins TRBV6-5 and TRBJ2-3; 7 bases are shared with TRBD2. Germline V CDR1 and CDR2: MNHEY, SVGAGI. The length of the CDR3 is 15 residues. V gave up 5 bases and J gave up 5 bases; unmatched junction bases: 10. CDR3 sequence (DNA): TGTGCCAGCAGTCGCGGGGCTAGCGGACAAGATACGCAGTATTTT. This gives the protein CASSRGASGQDTQYF.

The count of this clone is one. The CDR3 bases are TGTGCCAGCAGTGTACAGGGAGGGCAGCCCCAGCATTTT. It encodes CASSVQGGQPQHF. The chain links TRBV12-3 or TRBV12-4 to TRBJ1-5; possibly TRBD1 for D (6 bases). The CDR3 contains 13 residues. The V gene lost 5 bases and the J gene lost 7 bases, with 12 bases spanning the gap.

The gene calls are TRBV5-6 and TRBJ1-2, with D perhaps matching TRBD1 (6 bases). V lost 4 bases and J 8 bases, leaving 18 bases between the germline ends. Germline V gene sequence: CDR1 SGHDT, CDR2 YYEEEE. The length of the CDR3 is 14 residues. This chain's CDR3 is CASSGLQGIVGYTF. In DNA form, the CDR3 reads TGTGCCAGCAGCGGACTCCAGGGGATAGTGGGCTACACCTTC.

This clone was recorded only once. This sequence joins TRBV12-3 or TRBV12-4 and TRBJ1-6; D unresolved. This CDR3 spans 12 amino acids. V gave up 0 bases and J gave up 10 bases, with 4 bases separating them. DNA for the CDR3: TGTGCCAGCAGTTTAGCCGGGTCACCCCTCCACTTT. Its translation is CASSLAGSPLHF.

This chain uses TRBV11-2 with TRBJ2-7, with 7 bases aligning to TRBD2. CDR1 SGHAT and CDR2 FQNNGV come from the germline V gene. Trimming at V came to 4 bases and at J to 7 bases, leaving 16 bases not matched to a gene. CDR3 length: 16 residues. CDR3 residues: CASSSTLGERGWEQYF. Written as DNA, the CDR3 is TGTGCCAGCAGCTCCACACTCGGGGAGCGGGGTTGGGAGCAGTACTTC.

CDR3 nucleotide sequence: TGTGCCAGCAGTGAAGGGTTTCCAGGTGAAGCTTTCTTT. Protein sequence: CASSEGFPGEAFF. The genes are TRBV6-1 and TRBJ1-1; the D is unclear. Germline V gene sequence: CDR1 MNHNS, CDR2 SASEGT. V was pared by 1 base and J by 7 bases, with 10 bases between. The CDR3 runs to 13 residues.